This entry lists 20 T cell receptor beta chains sequenced from one sample in a study of blood T cell repertoires in COVID-19. TCRdb keeps only in-frame clones here, not all; method: immunoSEQ multiplex PCR. The sample includes approximately 270,000 clones, about 89% of them seen just once. The sample consisted of peripheral blood. The receptors were gathered from a middle-aged man with active or convalescent COVID-19.

The rearrangement joins TRBV29-1 to TRBJ2-7; TRBD1 matches 12 bases. The CDR3 is made up of 13 amino acids. Per the germline V gene, CDR1 is SQVTM and CDR2 is ANQGSEA. The ends lost 7 bases at V and 5 bases at J; junction bases unmatched: 6. This CDR3 reads CSATGTGGDEQYF. DNA of the CDR3: TGCAGCGCTACAGGGACAGGGGGCGACGAGCAGTACTTC.

CDR3 amino acids: CASSNQGLGTEAFF. The CDR3 DNA reads as TGTGCCAGCAGTAATCAGGGTCTCGGCACTGAAGCTTTCTTT. The V gene is TRBV6-5, the J gene TRBJ1-1, with a weak D call TRBD1 (5 bases). In germline, CDR1 is MNHEY, CDR2 SVGAGI. The CDR3 loop spans 14 amino acids. Trimming left V 5 bases short and J 4 bases short, with 14 bases between.

The rearrangement joins TRBV4-1 to TRBJ2-7, with 15 positions matching TRBD2. Germline lookup yields CDR1 MGHRA and CDR2 YSYEKL. J gave up 2 bases and V 3 bases, and 14 bases lay outside the gene matches. This CDR3 comprises 20 residues. CDR3 amino acids: CASSQIRTSGRAQRAYEQYF. Here the CDR3 DNA reads TGCGCCAGCAGCCAGATCCGGACTAGCGGGAGGGCACAGAGGGCCTACGAGCAGTACTTC.

This chain connects TRBV27 to TRBJ2-7; 7 positions agree with TRBD1. The germline CDR1 and CDR2 sequences are MNHEY and SMNVEV (reference sequence). The length of the CDR3 is 14 residues. V lost 5 bases, J lost 0 bases, and 4 bases stayed unmatched. This CDR3 reads CASSRQGPSYEQYF. CDR3 in DNA: TGTGCCAGCAGTAGACAGGGACCCTCCTACGAGCAGTACTTC.

The V call is TRBV3-1 (or the pseudogene TRBV3-2), the J call TRBJ2-2; tentative D call: TRBD2 (7 bases). This CDR3 spans 15 amino acids. V lost 4 bases and J lost 0, with 9 bases in between. The V gene's germline CDR1 is LGHDT and CDR2 YNNKEL (reference sequence). CDR3 protein: CASSPGGSNTGELFF. In DNA form, the CDR3 reads TGTGCCAGCAGCCCGGGGGGCTCGAACACCGGGGAGCTGTTTTTT.

The chain has TRBV27 and TRBJ1-6, with TRBD1 matching over 7 bases. V shed 2 bases, J shed 10 bases, and the junction held 5 bases outside the gene matches. Germline V gives CDR1 MNHEY, CDR2 SMNVEV (reference sequence). This CDR3 spans 14 amino acids. DNA of the CDR3: TGTGCCAGCAGTTTACAGGGGGTAGAATCACCCCTCCACTTT. Amino acid sequence: CASSLQGVESPLHF.

The J gene is TRBJ2-7, the V gene TRBV5-1, with 11 positions matching TRBD2. V shed 2 bases and J 3 bases; nucleotides not matched to a gene: 7. The CDR3 sequence is 16 residues long. Looked up from germline, CDR1 is SGHRS and CDR2 is YFSETQ. CDR3 amino acids: CASSLLLAGGSYEQYF. The CDR3 DNA follows: TGCGCCAGCAGCTTACTCTTAGCGGGAGGGAGCTACGAGCAGTACTTC.

J is TRBJ1-2 and V is TRBV9; 7 nucleotides match TRBD1. Germline CDR1 is SGDLS and CDR2 is YYNGEE. This CDR3 is 14 amino acids long. With 4 bases clipped from V and 4 bases from J, the junction kept 7 bases outside the gene matches. CDR3 nucleotides: TGTGCCAGCAGCCGACAGGGTATCGGCTATGGCTACACCTTC. This codes for CASSRQGIGYGYTF.

This chain joins TRBV3-1 (or the pseudogene TRBV3-2) and TRBJ1-6, with TRBD1 identical over 9 bases. J gave up 8 bases and V 0 bases, and 5 bases lay outside the gene matches. This CDR3 is 16 amino acids long. Germline assignment: CDR1 LGHDT and CDR2 YNNKEL (reference sequence). DNA of the CDR3: TGTGCCAGCAGCCAAGATCGGGACAGGGCCTATTCACCCCTCCACTTT. Encoded protein: CASSQDRDRAYSPLHF.

The chain couples TRBV28 to TRBJ1-5, with D possibly TRBD1 on 6 matching bases. Germline CDR1 reads MDHEN; CDR2 reads SYDVKM. CDR3 size: 16 residues. Trimming cost V 2 bases and J 10 bases, with 21 bases left between them. CDR3 in amino acids: CASSLDGDYQGNPQHF. The CDR3 nucleotides are TGTGCCAGCAGTTTAGACGGTGATTATCAGGGGAATCCCCAGCATTTT.

This chain uses TRBV7-8 with TRBJ2-1; 10 nucleotides align to TRBD2. V was pared by 4 bases and J by 5 bases, with 8 bases of the junction left unmatched. CDR1 and CDR2 from the germline V gene are SGHVS and FQNEAQ. The CDR3 is made up of 16 amino acids. The CDR3 is CASSSELAGLDNEQFF. DNA for the CDR3: TGTGCCAGCAGCTCTGAACTAGCGGGATTAGACAATGAGCAGTTCTTC.

The V and J genes are TRBV7-3 and TRBJ2-3; 9 nucleotides line up with TRBD2. The CDR3 is made up of 16 amino acids. Germline assignment: CDR1 SGHTA and CDR2 FQGTGA. V lost 1 base, J lost 5 bases, and 7 bases stayed unmatched. The CDR3 nucleotides are TGTGCCAGCAGCTTAAGGGGCGGGAGGGCAGGAGATACGCAGTATTTT. Its protein is CASSLRGGRAGDTQYF.

The CDR3 bases are TGTGCCAGCAGCTTGACAGACTATGGCTACACCTTC. Protein product: CASSLTDYGYTF. The chain employs TRBV5-6 and TRBJ1-2; unclear D gene. The germline gives CDR1 SGHDT, CDR2 YYEEEE. V lost 1 base to trimming and J lost 3 bases, with 4 bases between them. CDR3 length: 12 amino acids.

This chain links TRBV6-5 with TRBJ2-2; TRBD1 matches at 9 bases. V lost 6 bases and J lost 8; bases outside the gene matches: 7. CDR3 length: 14 residues. The germline V gene encodes CDR1 MNHEY and CDR2 SVGAGI. The CDR3 bases are TGTGCCAGCAGGGGGGGACAGGGAGCTGGGGAGCTGTTTTTT. It yields the protein CASRGGQGAGELFF.

This clone was recorded once. The chain links TRBV10-2 to TRBJ2-5; D is unresolved. The CDR3 covers 12 residues. Germline-derived CDR1 and CDR2 are WSHSY and SAAADI. V shed 4 bases and J shed 1 base, with 4 bases lying between them. The CDR3 DNA follows: TGCGCCAGCAGTGTTCTCCAAGAGACCCAGTACTTC. Translation gives CASSVLQETQYF.

This clone was recorded only once. The chain combines TRBV29-1 with TRBJ2-2, with 12 bases that match TRBD2. The CDR3 extends over 16 amino acids. CDR1 and CDR2 from the germline V gene are SQVTM and ANQGSEA. V lost 1 base, J lost 6 bases, and 6 bases stayed unmatched. Here the CDR3 DNA reads TGCAGCGTTGAAGGGAGGACTAGCGGGATGCCCGGGGAGCTGTTTTTT. This gives the protein CSVEGRTSGMPGELFF.

This chain links TRBV5-1 with TRBJ2-3; tentatively, D is TRBD2 (7 bases). This CDR3 is built from 18 residues. The V gene's germline CDR1 is SGHRS and CDR2 YFSETQ. Trimming removed 0 bases from V and 3 bases from J, with 20 bases in between. The chain's CDR3 is CASSLGSGGQKLTDTQYF. CDR3 bases: TGCGCCAGCAGCTTGGGATCCGGGGGGCAGAAATTAACAGATACGCAGTATTTT.

DNA of the CDR3: TGTGCCATAACCACGGGGAGCTCTGGGGCCAACGTCCTGACTTTC. Protein: CAITTGSSGANVLTF. This chain joins TRBV28 and TRBJ2-6; perhaps TRBD2 as D (5 bases). Deletions cut 10 bases from V and 0 bases from J, with 13 bases between. Germline V gene lookup returns CDR1 MDHEN and CDR2 SYDVKM. The CDR3 sequence is 15 residues long.

The chain employs TRBV5-4 and TRBJ2-1, with 10 bases identical to TRBD2. CDR1 and CDR2 (germline): SGHNT, YYREEE (reference sequence). Trimming at V came to 3 bases and at J to 7 bases, leaving 10 bases not matched to a gene. CDR3 length equals 16 residues. DNA of the CDR3: TGTGCCAGCAGCTCGAAAACAGCGGGAGGGGGGAATGAGCAGTTCTTC. Encoded protein: CASSSKTAGGGNEQFF.

The chain carries TRBV6-5 and TRBJ1-2; D is possibly TRBD1 (6 bases). The CDR3 is 10 amino acids. The germline V gene has CDR1 MNHEY and CDR2 SVGAGI. V lost 8 bases to trimming and J lost 6 bases, with 7 bases between them. CDR3 sequence: CASYRDGYTF. CDR3 DNA sequence: TGTGCCAGCTACAGGGATGGCTACACCTTC.